These T cell receptor beta chains were read from a single sample in a study of regulatory T cells in long-lasting Graves disease. TCRdb redid the calling of the multiplex PCR reads with MiXCR, one entry per CDR3 protein. This table has hundreds of thousands of distinct CDR3 sequences, 15% to 20% appearing once. The sample was also reused in another study, on T cells in Graves' hyperthyroidism and ophthalmopathy.

The specimen was peripheral blood mononuclear cells (PBMCs), collected at new diagnosis, from a patient treated with antithyroid drugs. These receptors were collected from a woman aged 30 to 39 with Graves disease. Each CDR3 is given without its conserved first and last residue. The D gene is left open where the match is weak. Size tells how often a clone was seen (once, few, many) or the class of an expanded clone, and some rows leave it out.

CDR3 length	clone size	D gene	V gene	J gene	CDR3 protein
12	NA	NA	TRBV6-1	TRBJ1-5	ASNPLGGYQPQH
13	NA	NA	TRBV27	TRBJ1-5	ASSFTGLDDQPQH
10	NA	NA	TRBV15	TRBJ2-1	ATSRDQGKQF
13	NA	TRBD1	TRBV28	TRBJ1-2	ASSRPRDRNGGYT
10	many	NA	TRBV12-3/TRBV12-4	TRBJ1-4	ASSLSTGTAI
13	many	NA	TRBV5-1	TRBJ2-2	ASSFAGLNTGELF
14	few	NA	TRBV24-1	TRBJ2-5	ATSDRAGTIEETQY
18	NA	TRBD2	TRBV6-9	TRBJ2-5	ASSYKFKREAAVIQETQY
13	many	NA	TRBV20-1	TRBJ2-7	SARGRSGFSYEQY
11	NA	NA	TRBV30	TRBJ1-6	AWSTGLGSPLH
15	many	NA	TRBV6-1	TRBJ1-4	ASSPNWGFMEGEKLF
11	many	NA	TRBV7-2	TRBJ2-7	ASSKKERGEQY
14	few	TRBD1	TRBV6-1	TRBJ1-4	ASSHLRDRENEKLF
11	many	TRBD1	TRBV29-1	TRBJ1-2	SVDPGQTYGYT
14	many	NA	TRBV28	TRBJ1-6	ASRSERARMDSPLH
12	NA	NA	TRBV3-1	TRBJ1-1	ASKLDRTNTEAF
13	few	NA	TRBV5-1	TRBJ2-3	ASSFGLMGTDTQY
11	few	NA	TRBV14	TRBJ2-3	ASNQGLADTQY
12	few	NA	TRBV12-3/TRBV12-4	TRBJ2-7	ASKDEASPYEQY
10	many	NA	TRBV12-3/TRBV12-4	TRBJ1-4	ASSPVGVELF
14	many	TRBD1	TRBV28	TRBJ2-7	ASSPIGQGRTYEQY
13	NA	TRBD2	TRBV30	TRBJ2-2	AWSEGLVNTGELF
16	NA	TRBD2	TRBV20-1	TRBJ2-3	SARDGGWRETRTDTQY
13	NA	NA	TRBV30	TRBJ1-6	AWGRGSGGVGPLH
13	NA	NA	TRBV6-9	TRBJ1-6	ASSYLSGVQSPLH
13	many	NA	TRBV5-1	TRBJ2-2	ASSLVGGVAGELF
13	many	NA	TRBV28	TRBJ2-5	ASSLSVQGGETQY
13	NA	NA	TRBV18	TRBJ2-7	ASSDFSASSYEQY
12	many	NA	TRBV6-1	TRBJ1-4	ASSVGRQSEKLF
11	NA	NA	TRBV4-1	TRBJ2-1	ASSQGPGNEQF
15	NA	TRBD2	TRBV24-1	TRBJ2-1	ATSVGGGGRDYNEQF
11	few	NA	TRBV10-3	TRBJ2-7	AIARQVGYEQY
13	many	NA	TRBV28	TRBJ2-7	ASSLQRHQIYEQY
12	many	NA	TRBV12-3/TRBV12-4	TRBJ1-6	ASSPQDLNSPLH
13	many	TRBD2	TRBV12-3/TRBV12-4	TRBJ2-1	ASSERTRGRNEQF
14	many	NA	TRBV2	TRBJ1-4	ASSIMGGSTNEKLF
13	many	NA	TRBV2	TRBJ1-4	ASRGQGTTNEKLF
16	few	TRBD2	TRBV7-9	TRBJ2-1	ASSSPGGASLSYNEQF
11	many	NA	TRBV6-2/TRBV6-3	TRBJ2-5	ASSYSWEETQY
12	NA	NA	TRBV4-1	TRBJ2-5	ASSQENSYETQY
14	few	TRBD1	TRBV5-5	TRBJ2-7	ASSLDPEQGLREQY
11	many	TRBD1	TRBV3-1	TRBJ2-5	ASSRQGAETQY